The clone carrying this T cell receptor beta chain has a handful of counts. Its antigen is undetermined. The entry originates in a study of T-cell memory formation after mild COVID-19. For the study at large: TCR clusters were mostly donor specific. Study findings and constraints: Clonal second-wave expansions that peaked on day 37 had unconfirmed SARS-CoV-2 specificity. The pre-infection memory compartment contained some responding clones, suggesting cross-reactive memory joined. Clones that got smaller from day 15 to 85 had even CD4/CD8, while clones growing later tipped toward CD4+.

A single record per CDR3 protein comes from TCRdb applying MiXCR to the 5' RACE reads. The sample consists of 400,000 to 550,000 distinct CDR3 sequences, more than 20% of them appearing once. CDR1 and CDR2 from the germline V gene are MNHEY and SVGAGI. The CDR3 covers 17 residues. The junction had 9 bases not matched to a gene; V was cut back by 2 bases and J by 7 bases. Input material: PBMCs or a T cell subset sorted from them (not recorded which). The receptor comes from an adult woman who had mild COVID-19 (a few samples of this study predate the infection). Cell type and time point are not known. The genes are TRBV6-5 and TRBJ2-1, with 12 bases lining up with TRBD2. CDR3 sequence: CASSYESSGGAGNEQFF. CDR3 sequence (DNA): TGTGCCAGCAGTTACGAGTCTAGCGGGGGGGCCGGGAATGAGCAGTTCTTC.